This T cell receptor beta chain was sequenced in a study of cytotoxic CD8 clonotypes in ibrutinib-treated CLL. Study-wide context: After a median about 13 months on treatment (6 to 36), response samples were drawn. Sample averages reached 255,043 productive templates and almost 95,000 productive rearrangements.

Method: immunoSEQ multiplex PCR; TCRdb's copy keeps in-frame clones and lacks some. This table has roughly 180,000 clones, about 80% appearing once. General study findings and limits: Sustained-remission and progressing patients had unequal sampling times. Higher circulating CD8+ T-cell counts strongly accompanied higher baseline clonality, above age-matched healthy donors.

Regarding this clone: What it recognizes is unknown.

V lost 6 bases and J 7 bases, leaving 17 bases between the germline ends. The germline CDR1 and CDR2 sequences are SGHRS and YFSETQ. The CDR3 is 15 residues long. Sequencing was performed on PBMCs, taken after 24 months of ibrutinib treatment. This receptor was taken from a human donor with chronic lymphocytic leukemia. The chain recombines TRBV5-1 with TRBJ1-6; the D is unclear. CDR3 loop: CASTKLFGQNSPLHF. The CDR3 DNA reads TGCGCCAGCACCAAACTCTTCGGGCAGAATTCACCCCTCCACTTT. The variable domain in full, with the rest retrieved from reference TRBV5-1 and TRBJ1-6, is KAGVTQTPRYLIKTRGQQVTLSCSPISGHRSVSWYQQTPGQGLQFLFEYFSETQRNKGNFPGRFSGRQFSNSRSEMNVSTLELGDSALYLCASTKLFGQNSPLHFGNGTRLTVT.